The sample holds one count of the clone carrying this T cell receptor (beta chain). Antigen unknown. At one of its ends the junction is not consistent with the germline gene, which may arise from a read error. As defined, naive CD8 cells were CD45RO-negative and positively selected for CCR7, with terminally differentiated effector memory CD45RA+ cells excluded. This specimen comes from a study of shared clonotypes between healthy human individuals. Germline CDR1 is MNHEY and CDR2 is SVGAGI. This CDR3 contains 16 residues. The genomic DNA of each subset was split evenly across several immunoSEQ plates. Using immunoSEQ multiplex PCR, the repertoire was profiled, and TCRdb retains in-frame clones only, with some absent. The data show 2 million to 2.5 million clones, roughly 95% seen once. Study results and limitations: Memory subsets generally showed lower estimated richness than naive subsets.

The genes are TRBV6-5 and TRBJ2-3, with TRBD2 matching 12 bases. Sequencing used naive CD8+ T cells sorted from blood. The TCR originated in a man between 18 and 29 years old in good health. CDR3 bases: TGTGCCAGCAGTCACTCCACTAGCGGGAGGCTAGATACGCAGTATTTT. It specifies CASSHSTSGRLDTQYF.